This record covers a single T cell receptor (beta chain). The antigen is unknown. Germline CDR1 and CDR2: LNHDA and SQIVND (reference sequence). V lost 6 bases and J 8 bases, leaving 11 bases between the germline ends. This CDR3 is built from 12 residues. These data are taken from a study of cytomegalovirus exposure and HLA in healthy donors. Study results and caveats: Analyzed later, association rates of TCRs varied across HLA loci, with DRB1 most and HLA-C fewest. Fewer than 20,000 TCR beta sequences were associated with HLA alleles at 0.05 false discovery rate in a later analysis. Cytomegalovirus-associated TCR beta chains were listed, numbering some 180. Reports credit the classifier with highly specific, highly sensitive diagnosis of cytomegalovirus status.

PCR involved 60 Vbeta and 13 Jbeta primers. TCRdb's table, derived via immunoSEQ multiplex PCR, lists solely in-frame clones and lacks some. The sample has 160,000 or so clones, approximately 78% seen once. This clonotype was obtained from a male donor in good health and CMV-seronegative. The chain links TRBV19 to TRBJ2-4, with D possibly being TRBD2 (5 bases). Sequenced input: PBMCs. The CDR3 coding sequence is TGTGCCAGTAGCCCCCACGGGGACATTCAGTACTTC. Its protein is CASSPHGDIQYF.